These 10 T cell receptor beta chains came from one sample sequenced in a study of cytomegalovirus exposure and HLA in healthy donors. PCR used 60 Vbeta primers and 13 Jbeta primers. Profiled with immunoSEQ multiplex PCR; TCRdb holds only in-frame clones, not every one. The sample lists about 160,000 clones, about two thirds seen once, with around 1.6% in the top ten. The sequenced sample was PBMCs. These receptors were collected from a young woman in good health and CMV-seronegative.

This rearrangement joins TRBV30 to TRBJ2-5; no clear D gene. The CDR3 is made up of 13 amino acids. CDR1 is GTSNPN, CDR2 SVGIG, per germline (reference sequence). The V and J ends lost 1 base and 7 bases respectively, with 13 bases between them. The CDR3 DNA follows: TGTGCCTGGAGTGAAGGCCTAAGAGGGACCCAGTACTTC. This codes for CAWSEGLRGTQYF.

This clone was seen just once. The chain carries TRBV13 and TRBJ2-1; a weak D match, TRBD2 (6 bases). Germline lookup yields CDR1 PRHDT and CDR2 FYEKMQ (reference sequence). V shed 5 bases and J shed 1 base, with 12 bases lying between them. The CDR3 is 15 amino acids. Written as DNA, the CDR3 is TGTGCCAGCAGCAATCGACTAGTGTCCTACAATGAGCAGTTCTTC. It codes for CASSNRLVSYNEQFF. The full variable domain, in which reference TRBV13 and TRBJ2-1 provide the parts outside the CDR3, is AAGVIQSPRHLIKEKRETATLKCYPIPRHDTVYWYQQGPGQDPQFLISFYEKMQSDKGSIPDRFSAQQFSDYHSELNMSSLELGDSALYFCASSNRLVSYNEQFFGPGTRLTVL.

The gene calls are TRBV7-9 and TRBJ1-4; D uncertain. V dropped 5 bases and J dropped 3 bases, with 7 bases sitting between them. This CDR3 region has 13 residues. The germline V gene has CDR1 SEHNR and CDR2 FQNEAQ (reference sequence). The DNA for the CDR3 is TGTGCCAGCAGCCCAGACTCTAATGAAAAACTGTTTTTT. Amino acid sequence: CASSPDSNEKLFF.

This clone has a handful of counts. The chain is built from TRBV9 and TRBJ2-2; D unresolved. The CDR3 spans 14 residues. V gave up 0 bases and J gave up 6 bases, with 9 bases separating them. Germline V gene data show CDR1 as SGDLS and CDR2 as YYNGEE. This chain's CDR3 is CASSVGASPGELFF. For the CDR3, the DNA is TGTGCCAGCAGCGTAGGGGCCTCCCCCGGGGAGCTGTTTTTT.

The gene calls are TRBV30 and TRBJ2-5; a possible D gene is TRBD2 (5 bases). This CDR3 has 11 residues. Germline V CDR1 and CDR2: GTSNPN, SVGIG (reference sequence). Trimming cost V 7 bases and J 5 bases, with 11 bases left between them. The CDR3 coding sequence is TGTGCCTTCGGCGGGTTCGAGACCCAGTACTTC. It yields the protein CAFGGFETQYF. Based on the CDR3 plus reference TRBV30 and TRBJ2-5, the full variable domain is SQTIHQWPATLVQPVGSPLSLECTVEGTSNPNLYWYRQAAGRGLQLLFYSVGIGQISSEVPQNLSASRPQDRQFILSSKKLLLSDSGFYLCAFGGFETQYFGPGTRLLVL.

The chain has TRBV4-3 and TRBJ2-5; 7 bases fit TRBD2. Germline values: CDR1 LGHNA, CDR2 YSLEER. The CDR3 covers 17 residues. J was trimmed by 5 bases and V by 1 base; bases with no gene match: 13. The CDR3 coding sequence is TGCGCCAGCAGCCAAGGGAGTAGCGGGTGGGTGGGGGAGACCCAGTACTTC. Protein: CASSQGSSGWVGETQYF.

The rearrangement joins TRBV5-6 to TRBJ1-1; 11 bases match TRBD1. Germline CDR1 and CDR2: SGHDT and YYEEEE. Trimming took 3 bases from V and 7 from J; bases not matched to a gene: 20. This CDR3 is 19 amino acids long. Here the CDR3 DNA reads TGTGCCAGCAGCTCGCATAATCTCCGGGACAGGGGGGTTTTCAGTGAAGCTTTCTTT. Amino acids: CASSSHNLRDRGVFSEAFF. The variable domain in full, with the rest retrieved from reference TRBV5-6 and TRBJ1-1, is DAGVTQSPTHLIKTRGQQVTLRCSPKSGHDTVSWYQQALGQGPQFIFQYYEEEERQRGNFPDRFSGHQFPNYSSELNVNALLLGDSALYLCASSSHNLRDRGVFSEAFFGQGTRLTVV.

Here the CDR3 reads CASSNTRKDTQYF. The CDR3 region has the DNA TGTGCCAGCAGCAACACGAGGAAAGATACGCAGTATTTT. V usage is TRBV6-5 and J usage is TRBJ2-3; D remains ambiguous. The germline V and J ends were trimmed by 6 bases and 5 bases, with 12 bases remaining between them. The CDR3 covers 13 residues. Germline V gene sequence: CDR1 MNHEY, CDR2 SVGAGI.

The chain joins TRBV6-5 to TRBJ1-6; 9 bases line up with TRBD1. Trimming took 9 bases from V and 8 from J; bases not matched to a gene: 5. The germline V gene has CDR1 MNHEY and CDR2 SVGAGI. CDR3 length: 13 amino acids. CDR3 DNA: TGTGCCAGTACGACAGGGGGTCATTCACCCCTCCACTTT. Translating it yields CASTTGGHSPLHF.

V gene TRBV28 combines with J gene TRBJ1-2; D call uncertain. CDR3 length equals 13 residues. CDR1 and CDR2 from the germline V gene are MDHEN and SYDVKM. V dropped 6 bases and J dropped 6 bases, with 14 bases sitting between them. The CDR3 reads CASRILGGNGYTF. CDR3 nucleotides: TGTGCCAGCAGGATCCTTGGCGGGAATGGCTACACCTTC.